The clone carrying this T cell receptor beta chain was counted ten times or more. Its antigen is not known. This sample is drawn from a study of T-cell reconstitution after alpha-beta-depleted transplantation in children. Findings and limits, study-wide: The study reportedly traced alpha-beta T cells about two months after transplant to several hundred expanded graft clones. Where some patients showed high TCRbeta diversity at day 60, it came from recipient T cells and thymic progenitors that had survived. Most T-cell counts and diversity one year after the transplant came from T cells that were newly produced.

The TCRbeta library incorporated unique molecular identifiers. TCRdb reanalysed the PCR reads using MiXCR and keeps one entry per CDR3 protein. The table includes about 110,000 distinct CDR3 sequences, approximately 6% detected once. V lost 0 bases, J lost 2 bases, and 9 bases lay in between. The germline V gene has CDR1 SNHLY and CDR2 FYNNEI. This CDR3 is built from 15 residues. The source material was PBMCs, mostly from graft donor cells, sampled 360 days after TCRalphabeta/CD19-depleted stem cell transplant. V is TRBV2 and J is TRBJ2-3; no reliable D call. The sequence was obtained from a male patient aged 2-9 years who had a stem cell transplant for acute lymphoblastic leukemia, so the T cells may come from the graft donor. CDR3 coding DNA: TGTGCCAGCAGTGAAGCTAGGCAGTACACAGATACGCAGTATTTT. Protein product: CASSEARQYTDTQYF.